This T cell receptor (beta chain) was documented in a study of blood T cell repertoires in COVID-19. Study background: COVID-19 samples, acute and convalescent, were from the United States, Italy and Spain. Nucleic acid was either cDNA or gDNA, and it came from T cells, B-cell-depleted T cells, or PBMCs.

The table came from immunoSEQ multiplex PCR; TCRdb's copy has only in-frame clones and leaves some out. The sample consists of roughly 300,000 clones, roughly 83% of them appearing once. This receptor was taken from a woman aged 45-60 years with acute or convalescent COVID-19. What was sequenced was peripheral blood.

The CDR3 nucleotides read TGTGCCAGCAGCCGGGACAGGGGTCAGCCCCAGCATTTT. Its protein is CASSRDRGQPQHF. The chain combines TRBV11-2 with TRBJ1-5; 10 bases are shared with TRBD1. The CDR3 runs 13 residues. J lost 6 bases, V lost 5 bases, and 1 base had no gene match. Per germline, CDR1 SGHAT and CDR2 FQNNGV.